This T cell receptor beta chain appears in the sequencing data of a study of blood T cells in healthy people across ages. The CDR3 length is 14 residues. Germline V gene lookup returns CDR1 SGHRS and CDR2 YFSETQ. Trimming took 6 bases from V and 1 from J, leaving 13 bases between them. Points on this clonotype: What it recognizes is unknown. A much larger clonotype is one base distant, so this may be a read error.

A second PCR of 7 to 11 cycles used a sample-barcoded 5' primer and a J-beta primer mix. From the 5' RACE reads, TCRdb called clonotypes with MiXCR, one entry per CDR3 protein. Of around 710,000 distinct CDR3 sequences listed, roughly 47% are singletons. Study-wide findings and caveats: Diversity was higher, and naive CD4+ cells more numerous, in long-lived donors than in aged donors.

The chain is built from TRBV5-1 and TRBJ2-5; D call uncertain. The sample consisted of blood. This TCR was sampled from a woman in her fifties or sixties in good health. In nucleotides, the CDR3 is TGCGCCAGCAAGATGGCAAGTGCCCAAGAGACCCAGTACTTC. Protein: CASKMASAQETQYF.